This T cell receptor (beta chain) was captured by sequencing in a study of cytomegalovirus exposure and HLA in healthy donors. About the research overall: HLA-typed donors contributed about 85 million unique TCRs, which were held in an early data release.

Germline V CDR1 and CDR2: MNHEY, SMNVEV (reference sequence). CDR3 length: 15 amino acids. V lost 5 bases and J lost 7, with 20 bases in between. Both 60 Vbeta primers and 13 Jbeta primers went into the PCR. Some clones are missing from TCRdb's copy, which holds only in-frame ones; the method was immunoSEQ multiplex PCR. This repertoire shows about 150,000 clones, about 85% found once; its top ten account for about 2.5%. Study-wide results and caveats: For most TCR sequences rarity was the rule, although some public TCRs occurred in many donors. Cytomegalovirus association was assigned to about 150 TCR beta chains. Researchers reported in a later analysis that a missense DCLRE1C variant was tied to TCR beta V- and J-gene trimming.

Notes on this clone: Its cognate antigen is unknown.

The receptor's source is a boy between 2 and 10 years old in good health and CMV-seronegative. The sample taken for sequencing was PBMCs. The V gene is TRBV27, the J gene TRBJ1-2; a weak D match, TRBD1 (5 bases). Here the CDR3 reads CASSERFWKGVGYTF. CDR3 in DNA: TGTGCCAGCAGTGAGAGATTTTGGAAAGGGGTTGGCTACACCTTC.